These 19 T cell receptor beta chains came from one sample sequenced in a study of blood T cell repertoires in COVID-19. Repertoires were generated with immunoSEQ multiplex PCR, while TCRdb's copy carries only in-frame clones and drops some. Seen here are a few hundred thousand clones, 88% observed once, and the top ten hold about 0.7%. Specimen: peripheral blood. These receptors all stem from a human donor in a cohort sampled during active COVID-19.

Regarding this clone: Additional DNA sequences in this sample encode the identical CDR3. Written as DNA, the CDR3 is TGTGCCAGCAGTTACGCCGGGACAGGGGGCTATGGCTACACCTTC. It codes for CASSYAGTGGYGYTF. The chain couples TRBV6-2 or TRBV6-3 to TRBJ1-2; TRBD1 matches 11 bases. The V gene's germline CDR1 is MNHEY and CDR2 SVGEGT. V shed 2 bases, J shed 4 bases, and the junction held 3 bases outside the gene matches. The CDR3 loop spans 15 amino acids.

The CDR3 region has the DNA TGCGCCAGCAGCCAAGCCGGTAGCGACCCCTCCTACGAGCAGTACTTC. Translation gives CASSQAGSDPSYEQYF. The rearrangement uses TRBV4-3 and TRBJ2-7; D perhaps matches TRBD2 (5 bases). CDR1 LGHNA and CDR2 YSLEER come from the germline V gene. The ends were cut back, 1 base at V and 0 bases at J, with 13 bases in the middle. The CDR3 loop spans 16 amino acids.

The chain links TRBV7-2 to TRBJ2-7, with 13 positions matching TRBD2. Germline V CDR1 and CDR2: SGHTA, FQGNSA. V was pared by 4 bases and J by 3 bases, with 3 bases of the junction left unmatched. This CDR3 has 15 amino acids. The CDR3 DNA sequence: TGTGCCAGCAGCTGGACTAGCGGGGGTAACTACGAGCAGTACTTC. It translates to CASSWTSGGNYEQYF. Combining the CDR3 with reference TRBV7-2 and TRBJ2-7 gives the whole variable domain GAGVSQSPSNKVTEKGKDVELRCDPISGHTALYWYRQSLGQGLEFLIYFQGNSAPDKSGLPSDRFSAERTGGSVSTLTIQRTQQEDSAVYLCASSWTSGGNYEQYFGPGTRLTVT.

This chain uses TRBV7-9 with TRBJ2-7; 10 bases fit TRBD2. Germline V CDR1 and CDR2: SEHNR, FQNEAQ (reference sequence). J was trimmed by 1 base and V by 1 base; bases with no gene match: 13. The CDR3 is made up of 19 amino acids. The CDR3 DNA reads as TGTGCCAGCAGCTTAGGAGTGGCTAGCGGGAGTTGGGGGTCCTACGAGCAGTACTTC. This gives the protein CASSLGVASGSWGSYEQYF.

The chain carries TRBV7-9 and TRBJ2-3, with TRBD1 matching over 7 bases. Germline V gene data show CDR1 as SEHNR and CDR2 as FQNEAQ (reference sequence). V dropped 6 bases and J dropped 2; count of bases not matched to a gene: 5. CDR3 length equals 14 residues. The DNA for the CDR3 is TGTGCCAGCAGACGACAGGGCCCCACAGATACGCAGTATTTT. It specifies CASRRQGPTDTQYF.

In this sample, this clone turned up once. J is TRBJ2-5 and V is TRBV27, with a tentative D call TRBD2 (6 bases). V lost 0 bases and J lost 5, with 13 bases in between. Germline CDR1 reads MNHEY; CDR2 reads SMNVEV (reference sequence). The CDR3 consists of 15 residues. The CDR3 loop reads CASSLSRRAGETQYF. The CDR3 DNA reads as TGTGCCAGCAGTTTATCGAGGCGGGCGGGGGAGACCCAGTACTTC.

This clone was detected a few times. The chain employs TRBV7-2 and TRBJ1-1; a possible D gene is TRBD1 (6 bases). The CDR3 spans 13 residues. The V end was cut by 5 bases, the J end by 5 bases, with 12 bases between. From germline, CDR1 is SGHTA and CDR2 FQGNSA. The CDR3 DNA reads TGTGCCAGCAGCACTGCAGGGGTAACTGAAGCTTTCTTT. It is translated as CASSTAGVTEAFF.

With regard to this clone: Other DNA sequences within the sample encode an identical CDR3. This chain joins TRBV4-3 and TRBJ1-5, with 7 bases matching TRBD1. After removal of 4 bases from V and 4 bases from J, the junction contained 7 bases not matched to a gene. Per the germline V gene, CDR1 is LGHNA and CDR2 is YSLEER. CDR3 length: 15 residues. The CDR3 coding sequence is TGCGCCAGCAGCCGCGTGACAGGGTATAATCAGCCCCAGCATTTT. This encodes CASSRVTGYNQPQHF.

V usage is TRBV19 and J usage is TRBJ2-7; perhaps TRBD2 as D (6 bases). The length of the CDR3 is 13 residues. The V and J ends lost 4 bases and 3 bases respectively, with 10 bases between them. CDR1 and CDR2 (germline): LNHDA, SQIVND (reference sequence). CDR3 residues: CASSRAGSYEQYF. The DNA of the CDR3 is TGTGCCAGTAGTAGAGCCGGGAGCTACGAGCAGTACTTC.

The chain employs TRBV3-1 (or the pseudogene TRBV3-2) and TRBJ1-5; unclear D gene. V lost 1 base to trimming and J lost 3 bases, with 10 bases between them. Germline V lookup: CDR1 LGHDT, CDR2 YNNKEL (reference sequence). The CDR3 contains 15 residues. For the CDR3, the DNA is TGTGCCAGCAGCCAAGTCCCCCATCCCAATCAGCCCCAGCATTTT. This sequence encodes CASSQVPHPNQPQHF.

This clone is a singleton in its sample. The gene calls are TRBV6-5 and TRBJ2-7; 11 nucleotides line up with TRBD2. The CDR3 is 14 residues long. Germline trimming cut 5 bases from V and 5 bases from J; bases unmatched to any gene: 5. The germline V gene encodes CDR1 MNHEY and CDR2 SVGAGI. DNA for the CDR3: TGTGCCAGCAGTCTTAGCGGGAGGGCCCACGAGCAGTACTTC. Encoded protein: CASSLSGRAHEQYF.

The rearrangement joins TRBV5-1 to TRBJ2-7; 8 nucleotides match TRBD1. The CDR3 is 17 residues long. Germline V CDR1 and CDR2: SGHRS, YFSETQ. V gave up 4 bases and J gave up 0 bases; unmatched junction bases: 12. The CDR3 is CASSHSFGQGGSYEQYF. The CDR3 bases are TGCGCCAGCAGCCATTCCTTCGGACAGGGTGGCTCCTACGAGCAGTACTTC.

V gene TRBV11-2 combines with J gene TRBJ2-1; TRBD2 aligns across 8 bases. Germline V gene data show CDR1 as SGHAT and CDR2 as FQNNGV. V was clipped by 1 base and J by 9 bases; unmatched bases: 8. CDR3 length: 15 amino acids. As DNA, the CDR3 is TGTGCCAGCAGCTTAGTAACGGGGGGGTCCGGTGAGCAGTTCTTC. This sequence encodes CASSLVTGGSGEQFF.

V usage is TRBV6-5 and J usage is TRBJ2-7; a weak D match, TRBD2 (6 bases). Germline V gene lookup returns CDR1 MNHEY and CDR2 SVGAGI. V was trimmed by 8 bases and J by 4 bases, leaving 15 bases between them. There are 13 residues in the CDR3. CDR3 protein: CASGRDFEYEQYF. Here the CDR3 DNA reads TGTGCCAGCGGCCGGGACTTCGAATACGAGCAGTACTTC.

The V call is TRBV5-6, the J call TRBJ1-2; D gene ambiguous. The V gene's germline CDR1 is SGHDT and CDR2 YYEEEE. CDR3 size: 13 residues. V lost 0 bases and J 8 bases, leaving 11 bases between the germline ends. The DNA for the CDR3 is TGTGCCAGCAGCTTGGTAGGAGGGCAGGGCTACACCTTC. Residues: CASSLVGGQGYTF.

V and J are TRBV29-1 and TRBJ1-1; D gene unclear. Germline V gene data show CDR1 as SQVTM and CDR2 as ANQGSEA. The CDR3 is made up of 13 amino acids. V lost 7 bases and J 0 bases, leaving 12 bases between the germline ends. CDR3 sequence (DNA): TGCAGCGGGACTATAGAGATGAACACTGAAGCTTTCTTT. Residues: CSGTIEMNTEAFF.

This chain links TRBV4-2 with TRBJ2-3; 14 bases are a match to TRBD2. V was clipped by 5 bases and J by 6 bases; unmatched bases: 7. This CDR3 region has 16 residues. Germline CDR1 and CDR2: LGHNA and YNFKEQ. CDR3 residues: CASSYGTSGSYDTQYF. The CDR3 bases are TGTGCCAGCAGCTACGGGACTAGCGGGAGTTATGATACGCAGTATTTT.

The CDR3 DNA sequence: TGTGCCAGTAGTCTGTCTAGCGGCCGCACCTACGAGCAGTACTTC. Translating it yields CASSLSSGRTYEQYF. The chain joins TRBV19 to TRBJ2-7; 7 nucleotides agree with TRBD2. The CDR3 length is 15 residues. Unmatched junction bases numbered 9, after V lost 5 bases and J lost 2 bases. Germline lookup yields CDR1 LNHDA and CDR2 SQIVND (reference sequence).

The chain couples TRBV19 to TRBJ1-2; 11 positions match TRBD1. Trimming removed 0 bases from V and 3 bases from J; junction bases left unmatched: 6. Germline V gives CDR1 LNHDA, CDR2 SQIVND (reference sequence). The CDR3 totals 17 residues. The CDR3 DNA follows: TGTGCCAGTAGTATAGATTGGACAGGGGGCCGTGACTATGGCTACACCTTC. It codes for CASSIDWTGGRDYGYTF.